This T cell receptor beta chain was identified during a study of circulating and synovial CD4+ cells in juvenile arthritis. Study-wide points: CPL versus bulk CD4 samples: T cell genome counts differed by at least an order of magnitude. Diversity here was lower than in bulk blood CD4 cells.

The assay was immunoSEQ multiplex PCR, and TCRdb's table has in-frame clones only and misses some. The sample has about 30,000 clones, roughly 93% seen once. Donors were patients with active juvenile idiopathic arthritis. With respect to this clone: Its antigen is undetermined.

Sequenced: CD4+ T cells from blood. The TCR comes from a human donor with juvenile idiopathic arthritis.

The CDR3 spells CATSRGEGTSGANVLTF. The CDR3 bases are TGTGCCACCAGCAGAGGTGAGGGAACCTCTGGGGCCAACGTCCTGACTTTC. V gene TRBV15 combines with J gene TRBJ2-6, with a weak D call TRBD2 (5 bases). The germline V and J ends were trimmed by 1 base and 0 bases, with 10 bases remaining between them. The CDR3 spans 17 residues. The germline V gene has CDR1 LNHNV and CDR2 YYDKDF (reference sequence).